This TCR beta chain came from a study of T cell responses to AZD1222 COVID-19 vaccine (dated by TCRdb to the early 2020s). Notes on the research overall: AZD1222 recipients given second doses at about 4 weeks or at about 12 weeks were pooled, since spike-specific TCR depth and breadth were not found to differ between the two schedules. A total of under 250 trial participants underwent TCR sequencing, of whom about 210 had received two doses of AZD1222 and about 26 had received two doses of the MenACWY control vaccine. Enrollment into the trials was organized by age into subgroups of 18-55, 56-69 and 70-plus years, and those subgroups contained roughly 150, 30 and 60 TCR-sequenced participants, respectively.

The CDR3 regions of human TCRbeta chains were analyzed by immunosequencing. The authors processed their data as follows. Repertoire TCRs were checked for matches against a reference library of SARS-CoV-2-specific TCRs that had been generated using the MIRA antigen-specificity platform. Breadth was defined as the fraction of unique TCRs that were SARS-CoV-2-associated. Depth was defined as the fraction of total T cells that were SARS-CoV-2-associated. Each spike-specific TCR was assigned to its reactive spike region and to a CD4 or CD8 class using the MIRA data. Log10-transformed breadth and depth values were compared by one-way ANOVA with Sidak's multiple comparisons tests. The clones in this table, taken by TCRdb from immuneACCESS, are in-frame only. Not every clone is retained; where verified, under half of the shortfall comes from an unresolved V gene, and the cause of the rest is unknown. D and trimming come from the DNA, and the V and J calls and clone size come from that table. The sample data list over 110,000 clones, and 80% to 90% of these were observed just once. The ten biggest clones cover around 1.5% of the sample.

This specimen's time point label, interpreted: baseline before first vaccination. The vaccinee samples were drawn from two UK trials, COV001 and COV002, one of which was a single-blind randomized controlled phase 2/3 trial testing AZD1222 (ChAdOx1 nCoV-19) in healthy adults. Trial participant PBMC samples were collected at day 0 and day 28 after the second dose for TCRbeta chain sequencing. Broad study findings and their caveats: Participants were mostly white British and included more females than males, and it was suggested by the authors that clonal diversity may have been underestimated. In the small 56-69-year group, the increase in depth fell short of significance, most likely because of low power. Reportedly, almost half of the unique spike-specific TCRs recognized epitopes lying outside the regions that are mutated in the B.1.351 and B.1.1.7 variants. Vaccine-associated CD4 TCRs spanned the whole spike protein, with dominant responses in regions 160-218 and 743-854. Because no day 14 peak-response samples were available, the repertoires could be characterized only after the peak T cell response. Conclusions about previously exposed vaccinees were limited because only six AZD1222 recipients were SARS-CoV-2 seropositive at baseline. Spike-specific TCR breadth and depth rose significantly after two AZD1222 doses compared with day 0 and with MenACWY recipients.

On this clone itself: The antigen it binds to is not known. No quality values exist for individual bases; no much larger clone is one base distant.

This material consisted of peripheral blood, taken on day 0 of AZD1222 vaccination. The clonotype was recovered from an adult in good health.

The sequenced DNA: TGTGCCAGCTCACCACCCCCGGAAGGTTCACCCCTCCACTTT. This codes for CASSPPPEGSPLHF. The chain was built from TRBV18 and TRBJ1-6; no D gene can be assigned with confidence. Taken from cysteine to phenylalanine, the CDR3 has 14 residues. CDR3 DNA only is kept here, 42 bases in frame from base 1. The junction shows trimming of 0 bases on V and 9 bases on J, plus 9 bases between the germline ends. The germline V gene specifies KGHSH as CDR1 and LQKENI as CDR2.